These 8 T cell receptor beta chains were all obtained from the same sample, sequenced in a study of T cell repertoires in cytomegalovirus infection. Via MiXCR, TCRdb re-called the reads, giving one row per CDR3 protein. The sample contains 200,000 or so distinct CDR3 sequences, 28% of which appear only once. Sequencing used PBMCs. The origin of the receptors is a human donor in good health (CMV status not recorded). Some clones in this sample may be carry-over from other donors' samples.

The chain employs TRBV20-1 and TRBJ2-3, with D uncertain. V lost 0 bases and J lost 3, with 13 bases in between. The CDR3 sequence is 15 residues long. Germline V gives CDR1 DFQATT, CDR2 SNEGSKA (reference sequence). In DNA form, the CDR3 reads TGCAGTGCTAGAGATCTGAGCCGCGGTACAGATACGCAGTATTTT. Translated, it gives CSARDLSRGTDTQYF.

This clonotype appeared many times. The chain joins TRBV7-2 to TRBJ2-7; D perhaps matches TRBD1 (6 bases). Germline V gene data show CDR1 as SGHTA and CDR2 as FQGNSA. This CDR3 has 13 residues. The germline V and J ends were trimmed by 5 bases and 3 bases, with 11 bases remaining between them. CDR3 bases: TGTGCCAGCAGCAGAACAGGGAACTACGAGCAGTACTTC. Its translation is CASSRTGNYEQYF.

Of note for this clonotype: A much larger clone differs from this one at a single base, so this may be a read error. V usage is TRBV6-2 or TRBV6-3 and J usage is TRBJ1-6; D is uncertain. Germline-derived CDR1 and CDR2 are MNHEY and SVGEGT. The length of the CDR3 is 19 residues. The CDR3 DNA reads TGTGCCAGCAGTTACTCGATTCCCGGGGAGAGCTCCTATAATTCACCCCACCACTTT. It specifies CASSYSIPGESSYNSPHHF.

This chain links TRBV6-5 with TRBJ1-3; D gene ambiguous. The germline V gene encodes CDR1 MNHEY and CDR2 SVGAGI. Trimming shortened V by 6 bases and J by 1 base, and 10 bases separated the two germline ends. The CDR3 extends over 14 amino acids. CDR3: CASSYVGSGNTIYF. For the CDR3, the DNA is TGTGCCAGCAGCTACGTGGGGTCTGGAAACACCATATATTTT.

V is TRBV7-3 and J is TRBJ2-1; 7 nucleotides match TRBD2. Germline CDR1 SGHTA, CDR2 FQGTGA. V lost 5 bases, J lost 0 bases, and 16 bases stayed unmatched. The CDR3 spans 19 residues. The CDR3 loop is CASSAQVRQRGSSYNEQFF. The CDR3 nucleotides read TGTGCCAGCAGCGCCCAGGTTCGTCAGCGGGGTAGCTCCTACAATGAGCAGTTCTTC.

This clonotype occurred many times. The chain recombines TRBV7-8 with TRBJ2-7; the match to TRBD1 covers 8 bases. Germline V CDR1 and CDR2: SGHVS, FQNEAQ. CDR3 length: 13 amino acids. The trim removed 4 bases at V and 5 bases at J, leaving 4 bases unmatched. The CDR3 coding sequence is TGTGCCAGCAGCTCCGGGACAGGTAACGAGCAGTACTTC. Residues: CASSSGTGNEQYF.

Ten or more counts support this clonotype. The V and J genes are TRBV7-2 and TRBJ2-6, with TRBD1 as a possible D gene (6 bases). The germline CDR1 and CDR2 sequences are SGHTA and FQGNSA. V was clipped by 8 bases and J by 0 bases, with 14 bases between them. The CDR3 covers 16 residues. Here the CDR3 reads CASGVQGRSGANVLTF. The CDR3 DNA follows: TGTGCCAGCGGGGTACAGGGACGCTCTGGGGCCAACGTCCTGACTTTC.

CDR3: CASLRGGRTGELFF. The CDR3, as DNA: TGTGCCAGCTTACGGGGGGGCCGTACCGGGGAGCTGTTTTTT. The chain combines TRBV28 with TRBJ2-2, with 8 bases fitting TRBD2. Per germline, CDR1 MDHEN and CDR2 SYDVKM. The CDR3 sequence is 14 residues long. With V trimmed by 8 bases and J by 5 bases, 7 bases remained unmatched.